These 14 T cell receptor beta chains were all obtained from the same sample, sequenced in a study of cytotoxic CD8 clonotypes in ibrutinib-treated CLL. Assay used: immunoSEQ multiplex PCR; TCRdb lists only in-frame clones, some missing. The data contain a few hundred thousand clones, under 80% of them seen just once; the ten biggest clones take up 15% to 17%. The material was PBMCs, obtained after 24 months of ibrutinib treatment. These receptors all stem from a human donor with chronic lymphocytic leukemia.

The chain carries TRBV9 and TRBJ1-2; no firm D call. Trimming removed 0 bases at V and 2 bases at J, with 11 bases between. Germline lookup yields CDR1 SGDLS and CDR2 YYNGEE. There are 15 residues in the CDR3. CDR3 residues: CASSVGEKPNYGYTF. As DNA, the CDR3 is TGTGCCAGCAGCGTAGGGGAGAAGCCCAACTATGGCTACACCTTC.

The V call is TRBV30, the J call TRBJ1-2; D may be TRBD1 (5 bases). V shed 4 bases and J shed 3 bases, with 15 bases lying between them. CDR3 length: 14 residues. Germline V gene lookup returns CDR1 GTSNPN and CDR2 SVGIG (reference sequence). CDR3 loop: CAWTRDSDDYGYTF. The CDR3 nucleotides are TGTGCCTGGACCCGGGACTCAGACGACTATGGCTACACCTTC.

The chain joins TRBV5-1 to TRBJ2-2, with D perhaps matching TRBD1 (5 bases). The germline CDR1 and CDR2 sequences are SGHRS and YFSETQ. V was shortened by 3 bases and J by 6 bases, with 15 bases between the two germline ends. The CDR3 loop spans 15 amino acids. CDR3 DNA sequence: TGCGCCAGCAGCTCAGGCCAGGGTCAGCCCGGGGAGCTGTTTTTT. It encodes CASSSGQGQPGELFF.

The chain joins TRBV28 to TRBJ2-1; possible D gene TRBD1, 6 bases. The CDR3 has 15 amino acids. Germline CDR1 and CDR2: MDHEN and SYDVKM. Trimming removed 2 bases from V and 7 bases from J, with 15 bases in between. DNA for the CDR3: TGTGCCAGCAGTTTAATACAGGGAGACAGGAATGAGCAGTTCTTC. This sequence encodes CASSLIQGDRNEQFF. Full variable domain (outside the CDR3, taken from reference TRBV28 and TRBJ2-1): DVKVTQSSRYLVKRTGEKVFLECVQDMDHENMFWYRQDPGLGLRLIYFSYDVKMKEKGDIPEGYSVSREKKERFSLILESASTNQTSMYLCASSLIQGDRNEQFFGPGTRLTVL.

V and J are TRBV4-3 and TRBJ2-7; no clear D. From germline, CDR1 is LGHNA and CDR2 YSLEER. Deletions cut 2 bases from V and 0 bases from J, with 11 bases between. The length of the CDR3 is 15 residues. The CDR3 sequence: CASSQTLGVSYEQYF. CDR3 nucleotide sequence: TGCGCCAGCAGCCAAACACTTGGGGTCTCCTACGAGCAGTACTTC.

This clone was observed a few times. The gene calls are TRBV27 and TRBJ2-2; TRBD1 matches at 7 bases. This CDR3 contains 15 residues. V dropped 2 bases and J dropped 4; count of bases not matched to a gene: 4. Germline V gives CDR1 MNHEY, CDR2 SMNVEV (reference sequence). This chain's CDR3 is CASSLLPGGTGELFF. The DNA of the CDR3 is TGTGCCAGCAGTTTACTTCCAGGGGGCACCGGGGAGCTGTTTTTT.

The rearrangement uses TRBV9 and TRBJ2-6; 8 positions match TRBD2. Trimming at V came to 1 base and at J to 2 bases, leaving 5 bases not matched to a gene. The germline V gene has CDR1 SGDLS and CDR2 YYNGEE. The CDR3 contains 17 residues. The DNA of the CDR3 is TGTGCCAGCAGCGTATCCGGGAGGGCCCCTGGGGCCAACGTCCTGACTTTC. Amino acid sequence: CASSVSGRAPGANVLTF. Complete variable domain (other parts from reference TRBV9 and TRBJ2-6): DSGVTQTPKHLITATGQRVTLRCSPRSGDLSVYWYQQSLDQGLQFLIQYYNGEERAKGNILERFSAQQFPDLHSELNLSSLELGDSALYFCASSVSGRAPGANVLTFGAGSRLTVL.

V gene TRBV27 combines with J gene TRBJ2-7; TRBD1 matches 8 bases. Germline values: CDR1 MNHEY, CDR2 SMNVEV (reference sequence). Germline trimming cut 7 bases from V and 3 bases from J; bases unmatched to any gene: 5. The CDR3 covers 13 residues. The CDR3 sequence: CASKRDRHYEQYF. As DNA, the CDR3 is TGTGCCAGCAAAAGGGACAGGCACTACGAGCAGTACTTC.

This chain uses TRBV5-5 with TRBJ2-2; D not certain. Between the trimmed V and J ends, which lost 5 bases and 7 bases, there was a span of 6 bases. Germline CDR1 reads SGHKS; CDR2 reads YYEKEE (reference sequence). This CDR3 is built from 11 residues. The CDR3 spells CASSFSGELFF. The CDR3 DNA is TGTGCCAGCAGTTTTAGCGGGGAGCTGTTTTTT.

This chain uses TRBV2 with TRBJ2-7; possible D gene TRBD1, 5 bases. V was trimmed by 6 bases and J by 0 bases, leaving 12 bases between them. CDR3 size: 14 residues. Germline V gene data show CDR1 as SNHLY and CDR2 as FYNNEI. CDR3 nucleotides: TGTGCCAGCAGGGACGGACAATTCTCCTACGAGCAGTACTTC. Encoded protein: CASRDGQFSYEQYF.

The chain joins TRBV11-2 to TRBJ2-5, with D unresolved. Germline loops: CDR1 SGHAT, CDR2 FQNNGV. CDR3 length: 14 residues. Trimming cost V 2 bases and J 0 bases, with 7 bases left between them. CDR3 sequence reads: CASSLNPYQETQYF. The CDR3 DNA reads TGTGCCAGCAGCTTAAACCCGTACCAAGAGACCCAGTACTTC.

This clone has a handful of counts. This chain joins TRBV5-1 and TRBJ1-5; 8 bases agree with TRBD1. Germline V gene lookup returns CDR1 SGHRS and CDR2 YFSETQ. The trim removed 4 bases at V and 7 bases at J, leaving 7 bases unmatched. The CDR3 length is 14 residues. DNA for the CDR3: TGCGCCAGCAGCCAAGGACAGGGAGGCCAGCCCCAGCATTTT. Translation: CASSQGQGGQPQHF.

This clone appeared once. The chain is built from TRBV11-2 and TRBJ2-5; D may be TRBD2 (7 bases). Germline lookup yields CDR1 SGHAT and CDR2 FQNNGV. V gave up 3 bases and J gave up 4 bases, with 12 bases separating them. This CDR3 is 14 amino acids long. DNA for the CDR3: TGTGCCAGCAGCTTGTTGAGGGGGGGAGAGACCCAGTACTTC. Protein sequence: CASSLLRGGETQYF.

This chain uses TRBV9 with TRBJ2-7, with D perhaps TRBD1 (6 bases). CDR3 length equals 17 residues. Germline V gene lookup returns CDR1 SGDLS and CDR2 YYNGEE. Trimming pared 3 bases from V and 0 bases from J, leaving 19 bases between. Here the CDR3 DNA reads TGTGCCAGCAGCGCGGGCCCCACAGGGCATACCTCCTACGAGCAGTACTTC. As protein: CASSAGPTGHTSYEQYF.